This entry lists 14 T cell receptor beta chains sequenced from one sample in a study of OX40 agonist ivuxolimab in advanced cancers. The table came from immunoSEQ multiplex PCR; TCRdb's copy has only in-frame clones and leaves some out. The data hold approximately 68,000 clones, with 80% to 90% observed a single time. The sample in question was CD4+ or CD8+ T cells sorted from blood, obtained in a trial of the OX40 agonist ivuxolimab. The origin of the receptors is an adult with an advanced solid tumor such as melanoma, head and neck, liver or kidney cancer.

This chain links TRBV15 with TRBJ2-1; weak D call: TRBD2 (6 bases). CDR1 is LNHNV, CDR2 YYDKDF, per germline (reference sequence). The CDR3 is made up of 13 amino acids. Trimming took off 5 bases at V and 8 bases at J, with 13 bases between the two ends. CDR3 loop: CATSLQPGDEQFF. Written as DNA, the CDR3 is TGTGCCACCAGCCTACAACCGGGGGATGAGCAGTTCTTC. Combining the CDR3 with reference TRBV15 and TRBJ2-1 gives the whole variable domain DAMVIQNPRYQVTQFGKPVTLSCSQTLNHNVMYWYQQKSSQAPKLLFHYYDKDFNNEADTPDNFQSRRPNTSFCFLDIRSPGLGDTAMYLCATSLQPGDEQFFGPGTRLTVL.

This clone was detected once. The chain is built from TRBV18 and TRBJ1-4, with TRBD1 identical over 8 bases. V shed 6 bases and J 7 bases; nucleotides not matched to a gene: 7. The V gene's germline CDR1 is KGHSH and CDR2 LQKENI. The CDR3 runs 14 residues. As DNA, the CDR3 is TGTGCCAGCTCCGAGGACAGGGCGGGTGAAAAACTGTTTTTT. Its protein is CASSEDRAGEKLFF.

The CDR3 bases are TGTGCCAGCTCAATACCCCGGGGAGGGGCTAGCGGCTACACCTTC. Its translation is CASSIPRGGASGYTF. The gene calls are TRBV28 and TRBJ1-2, with D possibly being TRBD1 (5 bases). Germline V gene data show CDR1 as MDHEN and CDR2 as SYDVKM. The V end was cut by 8 bases, the J end by 8 bases, with 24 bases between. There are 15 residues in the CDR3.

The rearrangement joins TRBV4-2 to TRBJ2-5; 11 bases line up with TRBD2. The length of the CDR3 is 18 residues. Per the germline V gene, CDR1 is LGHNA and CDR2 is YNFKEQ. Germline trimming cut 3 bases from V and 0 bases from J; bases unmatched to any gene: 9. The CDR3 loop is CASSHPSGGPKDQETQYF. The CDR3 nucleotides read TGTGCCAGCAGCCATCCTAGCGGGGGGCCCAAAGACCAAGAGACCCAGTACTTC.

The CDR3 DNA sequence: TGTGCCAGCAGCTCCTGGCCGAGCGGGAGGGCCTACGAGCAGTACTTC. Its protein is CASSSWPSGRAYEQYF. This chain links TRBV7-6 with TRBJ2-7; 10 nucleotides align to TRBD2. There are 16 residues in the CDR3. The germline CDR1 and CDR2 sequences are SGHVS and FNYEAQ. After removal of 4 bases from V and 2 bases from J, the junction contained 8 bases not matched to a gene.

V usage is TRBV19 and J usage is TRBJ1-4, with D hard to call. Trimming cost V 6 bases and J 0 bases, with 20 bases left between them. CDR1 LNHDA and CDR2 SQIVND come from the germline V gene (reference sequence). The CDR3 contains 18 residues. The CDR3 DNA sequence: TGTGCCAGTAGCAAAGCTGGGGAGGCATTTGCAACTAATGAAAAACTGTTTTTT. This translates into CASSKAGEAFATNEKLFF.

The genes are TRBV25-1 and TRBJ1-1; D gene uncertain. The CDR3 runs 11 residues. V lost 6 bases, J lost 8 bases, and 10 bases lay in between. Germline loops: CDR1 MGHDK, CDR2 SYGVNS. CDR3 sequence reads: CASRAVGEAFF. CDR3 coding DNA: TGTGCCAGCAGGGCCGTCGGGGAAGCTTTCTTT.

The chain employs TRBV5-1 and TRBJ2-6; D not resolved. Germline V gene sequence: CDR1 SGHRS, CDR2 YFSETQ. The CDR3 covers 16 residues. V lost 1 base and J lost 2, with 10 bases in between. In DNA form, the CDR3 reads TGCGCCAGCAGCTTGCTTCCTGTTGCTGGGGCCAACGTCCTGACTTTC. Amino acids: CASSLLPVAGANVLTF.

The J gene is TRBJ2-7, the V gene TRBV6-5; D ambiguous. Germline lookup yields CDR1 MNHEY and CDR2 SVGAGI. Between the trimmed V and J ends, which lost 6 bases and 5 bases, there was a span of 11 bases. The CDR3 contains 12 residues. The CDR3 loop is CASSEGYNEQYF. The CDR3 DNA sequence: TGTGCCAGCAGCGAAGGGTACAACGAGCAGTACTTC.

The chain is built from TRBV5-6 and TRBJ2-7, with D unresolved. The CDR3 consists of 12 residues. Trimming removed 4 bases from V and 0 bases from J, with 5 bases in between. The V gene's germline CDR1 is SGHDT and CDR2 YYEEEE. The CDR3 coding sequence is TGTGCCAGCAGCAAGGTCTCCTACGAGCAGTACTTC. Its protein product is CASSKVSYEQYF.

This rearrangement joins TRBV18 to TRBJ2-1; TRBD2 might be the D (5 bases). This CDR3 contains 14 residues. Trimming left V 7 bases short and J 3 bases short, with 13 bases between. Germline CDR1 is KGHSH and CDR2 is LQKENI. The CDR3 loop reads CASFTWSGYNEQFF. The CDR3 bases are TGTGCCAGCTTTACGTGGAGCGGCTACAATGAGCAGTTCTTC.

Written as DNA, the CDR3 is TGTGCCAGCAGCTTAAATGGCGCGGATGGCTACACCTTC. Translated, it gives CASSLNGADGYTF. The rearrangement uses TRBV7-3 and TRBJ1-2, with unresolved D. V was clipped by 1 base and J by 6 bases, with 9 bases between them. The CDR3 covers 13 residues. CDR1 is SGHTA and CDR2 is FQGTGA in the germline V gene.

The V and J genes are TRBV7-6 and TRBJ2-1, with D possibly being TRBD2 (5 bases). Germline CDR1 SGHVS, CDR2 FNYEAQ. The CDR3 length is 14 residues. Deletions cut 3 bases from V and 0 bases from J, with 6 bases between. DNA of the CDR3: TGTGCCAGCAGCTTTGGGAGCTCCTACAATGAGCAGTTCTTC. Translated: CASSFGSSYNEQFF.

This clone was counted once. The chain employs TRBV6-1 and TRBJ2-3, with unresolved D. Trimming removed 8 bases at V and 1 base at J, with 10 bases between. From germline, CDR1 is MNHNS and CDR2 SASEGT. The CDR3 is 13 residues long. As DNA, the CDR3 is TGTGCCAGCTTGTCACCGGGCACAGATACGCAGTATTTT. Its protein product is CASLSPGTDTQYF.